The 20 T cell receptor beta chains given below trace back to one sample, sequenced in a study of early T cells in non-severe SARS-CoV-2 infection. TCRdb reprocessed the 5' RACE reads via MiXCR and lists one record per CDR3 protein. The sample lists 59,000 or so distinct CDR3 sequences; roughly 13% were seen once. The input for sequencing was whole blood, taken at baseline. The receptors originated from an adult who was a healthcare worker with PCR-confirmed SARS-CoV-2 infection or an uninfected control (not recorded which).

J is TRBJ1-3 and V is TRBV11-2; no definite D call. V was clipped by 0 bases and J by 0 bases, with 12 bases between them. Germline V CDR1 and CDR2: SGHAT, FQNNGV. The CDR3 covers 17 residues. The CDR3 region is CASSLETRASSGNTIYF. DNA for the CDR3: TGTGCCAGCAGCTTAGAGACAAGGGCGAGCTCTGGAAACACCATATATTTT.

The V and J genes are TRBV18 and TRBJ1-2, with TRBD1 as a possible D gene (5 bases). CDR1 KGHSH and CDR2 LQKENI come from the germline V gene. The CDR3 runs 15 residues. V was clipped by 2 bases and J by 4 bases, with 14 bases between them. CDR3 DNA: TGTGCCAGCTCACCAGGGCCAGGGAACGGCTATGGCTACACCTTC. Protein: CASSPGPGNGYGYTF.

This sequence joins TRBV28 and TRBJ1-1, with 9 bases aligning to TRBD1. Per the germline V gene, CDR1 is MDHEN and CDR2 is SYDVKM. The trim removed 4 bases at V and 3 bases at J, leaving 0 bases unmatched. CDR3 length equals 13 residues. The CDR3 sequence is CASSWTGDTEAFF. The CDR3, as DNA: TGTGCCAGCAGTTGGACAGGGGACACTGAAGCTTTCTTT.

This chain links TRBV4-3 with TRBJ2-2; 8 bases align to TRBD2. J gave up 0 bases and V 3 bases, and 9 bases lay outside the gene matches. The germline V gene has CDR1 LGHNA and CDR2 YSLEER. CDR3 length: 18 amino acids. CDR3 coding DNA: TGCGCCAGCAGCCAGAGAGTACTAGCGGATACGAACACCGGGGAGCTGTTTTTT. This gives the protein CASSQRVLADTNTGELFF.

V and J are TRBV20-1 and TRBJ2-2; D gene unclear. The CDR3 spans 17 residues. V gave up 1 base and J gave up 0 bases, with 15 bases separating them. Germline V gene data show CDR1 as DFQATT and CDR2 as SNEGSKA (reference sequence). The CDR3 coding sequence is TGCAGTGCTAGAGTCCGTAGGGTACGGGCGAACACCGGGGAGCTGTTTTTT. It yields the protein CSARVRRVRANTGELFF.

This clonotype was seen only a few times. The chain is built from TRBV20-1 and TRBJ2-1, with 7 nucleotides matching TRBD2. In germline, CDR1 is DFQATT, CDR2 SNEGSKA (reference sequence). V was pared by 6 bases and J by 8 bases, with 13 bases of the junction left unmatched. The CDR3 is 14 amino acids. The CDR3 loop is CSARPSGRTDEQFF. The CDR3 DNA is TGCAGTGCAAGACCTAGCGGACGAACGGATGAGCAGTTCTTC.

V usage is TRBV5-6 and J usage is TRBJ2-1, with D hard to call. The CDR3 runs 12 residues. Germline V gene sequence: CDR1 SGHDT, CDR2 YYEEEE. With 3 bases removed from V and 6 bases from J, the gap between germline ends came to 7 bases. The CDR3 region has the DNA TGTGCCAGCAGCTGGGGTTTCAATGAGCAGTTCTTC. Translating gives CASSWGFNEQFF.

This rearrangement joins TRBV7-8 to TRBJ1-1; D is perhaps TRBD1 (5 bases). Germline assignment: CDR1 SGHVS and CDR2 FQNEAQ. With 7 bases removed from V and 0 bases from J, the gap between germline ends came to 12 bases. The CDR3 contains 14 residues. Here the CDR3 DNA reads TGTGCCAGCACCCCCAAGGGACTGAACACTGAAGCTTTCTTT. Its translation: CASTPKGLNTEAFF. The full variable domain, completed using reference TRBV7-8 and TRBJ1-1, is GAGVSQSPRYKVAKRGQDVALRCDPISGHVSLFWYQQALGQGPEFLTYFQNEAQLDKSGLPSDRFFAERPEGSVSTLKIQRTQQEDSAVYLCASTPKGLNTEAFFGQGTRLTVV.

The table lists this clonotype with a few counts. V is TRBV7-2 and J is TRBJ2-5; D ambiguous. The germline V and J ends were trimmed by 1 base and 5 bases, with 11 bases remaining between them. This CDR3 has 14 amino acids. Germline lookup yields CDR1 SGHTA and CDR2 FQGNSA. As DNA, the CDR3 is TGTGCCAGCAGCTTAGGAGACAACCGGGAGACCCAGTACTTC. Translating it yields CASSLGDNRETQYF.

This rearrangement joins TRBV12-3 or TRBV12-4 to TRBJ2-7; D unclear. This CDR3 contains 12 residues. The V end lost 5 bases, the J end lost 3 bases, and 8 bases lay between the germline ends. The CDR3 DNA sequence: TGTGCCAGCAGTCGACGATTCTACGAGCAGTACTTC. Amino acids: CASSRRFYEQYF.

This clonotype appeared many times. J is TRBJ2-4 and V is TRBV6-5; 8 nucleotides agree with TRBD1. CDR1 is MNHEY and CDR2 is SVGAGI in the germline V gene. The CDR3 extends over 19 amino acids. V dropped 2 bases and J dropped 1; count of bases not matched to a gene: 13. CDR3 region: CASSYDGQGRSGAKNIQYF. The CDR3 DNA reads as TGTGCCAGCAGTTACGACGGACAGGGCCGTTCGGGTGCCAAAAACATTCAGTACTTC.

The rearrangement joins TRBV12-3 or TRBV12-4 to TRBJ1-1, with unresolved D. Trimming cost V 1 base and J 4 bases, with 7 bases left between them. CDR3 length: 13 residues. CDR3: CASSLEGFTEAFF. CDR3 DNA sequence: TGTGCCAGCAGTTTAGAAGGGTTCACTGAAGCTTTCTTT.

This clonotype was observed many times. This sequence joins TRBV12-3 or TRBV12-4 and TRBJ2-1; TRBD2 is a possible D gene (5 bases). This CDR3 comprises 13 residues. V lost 5 bases, J lost 3 bases, and 8 bases lay in between. CDR3: CASSGEGYNEQFF. CDR3 sequence (DNA): TGTGCCAGCAGTGGCGAGGGCTACAATGAGCAGTTCTTC.

A few counts support this clonotype. The V and J genes are TRBV7-6 and TRBJ1-1, with a possible D match to TRBD1 (6 bases). Deletions cut 3 bases from V and 8 bases from J, with 19 bases between. Germline CDR1 SGHVS, CDR2 FNYEAQ. This CDR3 contains 15 residues. This chain's CDR3 is CASSFGAGAGQEAFF. In DNA form, the CDR3 reads TGTGCCAGCAGCTTCGGGGCGGGGGCCGGACAGGAAGCTTTCTTT.

The chain combines TRBV10-3 with TRBJ2-1; 15 bases line up with TRBD2. CDR1 is ENHRY and CDR2 is SYGVKD in the germline V gene. The V gene end was trimmed by 6 bases and the J gene end by 6 bases; junction bases not matched to a gene: 6. The CDR3 loop spans 16 amino acids. As DNA, the CDR3 is TGTGCCATCAGAGGGACTAGCGGGAGGACGGGCAATGAGCAGTTCTTC. Residues: CAIRGTSGRTGNEQFF.

This chain links TRBV30 with TRBJ1-2, with a tentative D call TRBD1 (6 bases). V shed 3 bases and J shed 6 bases, with 11 bases lying between them. The CDR3 totals 12 residues. Germline V CDR1 and CDR2: GTSNPN, SVGIG (reference sequence). The CDR3 spells CAWRYTGNGYTF. Here the CDR3 DNA reads TGTGCCTGGAGGTATACAGGGAATGGCTACACCTTC. Filled out from reference TRBV30 and TRBJ1-2, the complete variable domain reads SQTIHQWPATLVQPVGSPLSLECTVEGTSNPNLYWYRQAAGRGLQLLFYSVGIGQISSEVPQNLSASRPQDRQFILSSKKLLLSDSGFYLCAWRYTGNGYTFGSGTRLTVV.

The V and J genes are TRBV27 and TRBJ2-1, with D unresolved. The germline V and J ends were trimmed by 1 base and 8 bases, with 12 bases remaining between them. Germline values: CDR1 MNHEY, CDR2 SMNVEV (reference sequence). This CDR3 comprises 14 residues. The CDR3 sequence is CASSLLRSGDEQFF. The CDR3 DNA reads TGTGCCAGCAGTTTATTGCGAAGTGGGGATGAGCAGTTCTTC.

This clonotype has a single count. This sequence joins TRBV7-9 and TRBJ1-2; tentative D call: TRBD1 (5 bases). The CDR3 length is 13 residues. The V gene lost 5 bases and the J gene lost 7 bases, with 14 bases spanning the gap. In germline, CDR1 is SEHNR, CDR2 FQNEAQ (reference sequence). This CDR3 is CASSRGDGPGYTF. The CDR3 DNA follows: TGTGCCAGCAGCCGGGGGGACGGACCTGGCTACACCTTC.

A few counts support this clonotype. V and J are TRBV18 and TRBJ2-4; D possibly corresponds to TRBD1 (6 bases). V was pared by 3 bases and J by 1 base, with 16 bases between. Germline values: CDR1 KGHSH, CDR2 LQKENI. There are 17 residues in the CDR3. CDR3 bases: TGTGCCAGCTCACCCCAACGACAGGTCCGGGCCAAAAACATTCAGTACTTC. Encoded protein: CASSPQRQVRAKNIQYF. Using reference TRBV18 and TRBJ2-4 for the parts outside the CDR3, the full variable domain is NAGVMQNPRHLVRRRGQEARLRCSPMKGHSHVYWYRQLPEEGLKFMVYLQKENIIDESGMPKERFSAEFPKEGPSILRIQQVVRGDSAAYFCASSPQRQVRAKNIQYFGAGTRLSVL.

This clonotype was seen ten or more times. The V and J genes are TRBV6-7 and TRBJ1-2; perhaps TRBD1 as D (6 bases). TRBV6-7 is an ORF; its function is uncertain. The CDR3 sequence is 16 residues long. The V end lost 7 bases, the J end lost 4 bases, and 22 bases lay between the germline ends. CDR3 loop: CASTQRGFRHVYGYTF. The CDR3 nucleotides are TGTGCCAGCACCCAAAGGGGGTTTCGGCACGTCTATGGCTACACCTTC.